Listed here are 2 T cell receptor beta chains from one sample, sequenced in a study of shared clonotypes between healthy human individuals. Profiling relied on immunoSEQ multiplex PCR, and the TCRdb table lists in-frame clones only, not all of them. The sample shows approximately 500,000 clones, 70% to 80% of them seen only once. Input material: PBMCs. Every receptor here comes from a woman between 40 and 50 years old in good health. Some clones in this sample may be carry-over from other donors' samples.

This clone showed up just once. CDR3 in DNA: TGTGCCAGCAGTTTAGAACCAGGGCCCTACGAGCAGTACTTC. Protein product: CASSLEPGPYEQYF. The chain is built from TRBV27 and TRBJ2-7; TRBD1 might be the D (5 bases). V gave up 2 bases and J gave up 2 bases, with 10 bases separating them. The CDR3 extends over 14 amino acids. The germline gives CDR1 MNHEY, CDR2 SMNVEV (reference sequence).

V usage is TRBV7-2 and J usage is TRBJ1-4, with TRBD1 matching 7 bases. V shed 2 bases, J shed 8 bases, and the junction held 8 bases outside the gene matches. Germline V gene data show CDR1 as SGHTA and CDR2 as FQGNSA. The CDR3 loop spans 15 amino acids. The CDR3 nucleotides are TGTGCCAGCAGCTTAACCCCCGGGGGACAGGAAAAACTGTTTTTT. As protein: CASSLTPGGQEKLFF.